This T cell receptor beta chain was identified during a study of T-cell memory formation after mild COVID-19. Germline CDR1 and CDR2: SGHAT and FQNNGV. The CDR3 loop spans 16 amino acids. After removal of 7 bases from V and 9 bases from J, the junction contained 18 bases not matched to a gene. About this clonotype itself: No antigen is known for it.

Whole-study results and caveats: The study found contracting CD4+ clones mainly in CM and EM and contracting CD8+ clones in EMRA. Pre-infection memory showed some responding clones, and this suggested that cross-reactive memory joined.

MiXCR, applied by TCRdb to the 5' RACE reads, yields one record per CDR3 protein. The profile shows about 320,000 distinct CDR3 sequences, approximately 15% of them singletons. The clonotype comes from a man aged 18-30 years who had mild COVID-19 (a few samples of this study predate the infection). Cell type and time point are not known. The sample consisted of PBMCs or a T cell subset sorted from them (not recorded which). This chain joins TRBV11-2 and TRBJ2-1; 7 bases match TRBD1. CDR3: CASNGVRDRRNIEQFF. The DNA for the CDR3 is TGTGCCAGCAATGGTGTCAGGGACAGAAGGAACATTGAGCAGTTCTTC.